This TCR beta chain derives from a study of blood T cells in healthy people across ages (dated by TCRdb to about 2015). In terms of the full investigation: Template switching captured roughly one uniquely barcoded TCR beta cDNA molecule per two T cells in model experiments. To track age-related changes in TCR beta repertoire diversity, the study relied on deep sequencing normalized with unique cDNA molecular identifiers. The donors were split into four age groups: young (average around 16 years), middle-aged (about 40), aged (around 67) and long-lived (approximately 80). To avoid experimental bias, donors of different ages were randomly spread across the sequencing lanes. For two donors (one aged 18 to 29 and one aged 80 or older), the study analyzed two additional independent replicas of 1 million unique cDNA reads from the same blood draw.

Results the study describes overall, beyond this receptor: Observed TCR beta diversity per million T cells fell roughly linearly with age, and a significant reduction was already apparent by age about 36. Compared with the aged group, the long-lived group had more naive CD4+ T cells, fewer expanded clones and increased TCR diversity, a pattern suggesting age selection. Conclusive comparison of naive and antigen-experienced compartments was prevented by the profiling of bulk unsorted PBMCs. Total diversity estimates from one million sequenced T cells were considered lower bounds and underestimates. There was a strong correlation between observed TCR beta diversity and the percentage of naive T cells measured by flow cytometry. The CMV infection status of donors was not known, potentially confounding age-related changes in expanded clonotypes.

The CDR3 has 14 amino acids, counting the end cysteine and phenylalanine. The entry retains the CDR3 DNA only, 42 bases that are in frame from base 1. V is reduced by 3 bases and J by 7 bases, leaving a spacing of 13 bases between them. The germline V gene supplies CDR1 MDHEN and CDR2 SYDVKM. Donors were 30 to 45 systemically healthy Caucasian individuals from Russia aged 6 to 90 years. Around 9.7 milliliters of peripheral blood were collected from each donor into EDTA-treated Vacutainer tubes. PBMCs were isolated by Ficoll-Paque density-gradient centrifugation, with at least 6.5 million obtained per sample. Total RNA was extracted from PBMCs with Trizol reagent, with at least 6 micrograms obtained per sample. For every donor, flow cytometry on a PBMC aliquot measured the percentage of naive CD45RAhigh/CD27high T cells. This clonotype was counted only a few times. The target of this receptor is not known. Base qualities are missing; no much larger clone stands one base away.

The library was built by means of 5' RACE. The run used an Illumina HiSeq 2500. A second PCR of about 6 to 12 cycles was run with a J-beta primer mix and a sample-barcoded 5' primer. A unique molecular identifier was introduced onto each TCR beta cDNA molecule by a template-switch 5' adaptor carrying 12 random nucleotides. Each sample yielded at least 2.5 million CDR3-containing paired-end reads. The Mint cDNA synthesis kit, primed by a TRBC-specific oligonucleotide, was used to synthesize first-strand cDNA from all RNA. Following uracil-DNA glycosylase treatment, a first 18-cycle PCR with universal primers M1SS and BC2_uni_R was performed on all cDNA. The paper's data handling went like this. Each sample was normalized by randomly selecting 1 million high-quality reads, each carrying a distinct molecular identifier. Reads sharing molecular identifiers were discarded rather than binned into consensus sequences. MiTCR, with a Q25 quality threshold and the strictest error-elimination algorithm, was used for CDR3 identification, clonotype clustering and error correction. A nonparametric unseen species model with Euler transformation was used to estimate a lower bound on total TCR beta diversity. TCRdb reprocessing: public reads trimmed at Q25 with fastp, clones called with MiXCR, in-frame beta chains kept. Entries that share a CDR3 protein sequence are merged under the most common genes and DNA. TCRdb, rather than the study authors, made the V and J calls. The sample table contains more than 650,000 distinct CDR3 sequences; only one count was recorded for 22% of them. The top ten clonotypes cover less than 25% of the sample.

Here the chain combines TRBV28 and TRBJ2-1, with the D gene not clear enough to name. The material sequenced was blood. The receptor's source is a man aged 65-85 years in good health. At the DNA level, the sequence is TGTGCCAGCAGTTTTGCCGGGCTGGGGAATGAGCAGTTCTTC. Its protein product is CASSFAGLGNEQFF.